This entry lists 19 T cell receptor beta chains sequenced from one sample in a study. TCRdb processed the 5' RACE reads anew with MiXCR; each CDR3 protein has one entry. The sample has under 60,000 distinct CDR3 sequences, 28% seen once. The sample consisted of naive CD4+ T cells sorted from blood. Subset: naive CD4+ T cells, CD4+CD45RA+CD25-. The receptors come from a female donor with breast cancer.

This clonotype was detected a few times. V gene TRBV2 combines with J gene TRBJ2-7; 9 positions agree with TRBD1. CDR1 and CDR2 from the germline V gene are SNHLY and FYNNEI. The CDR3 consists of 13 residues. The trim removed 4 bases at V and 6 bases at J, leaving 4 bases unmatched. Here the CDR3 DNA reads TGTGCCAGCAGTGGGGACAGGGTCGTCGAGCAGTACTTC. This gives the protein CASSGDRVVEQYF.

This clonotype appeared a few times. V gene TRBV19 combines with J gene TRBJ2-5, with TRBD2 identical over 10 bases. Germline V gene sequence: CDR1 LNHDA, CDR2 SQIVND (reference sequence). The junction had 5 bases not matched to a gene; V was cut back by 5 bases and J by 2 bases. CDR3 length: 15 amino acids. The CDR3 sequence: CASSSLAGVQETQYF. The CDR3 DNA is TGTGCCAGTAGTTCCCTAGCGGGAGTACAAGAGACCCAGTACTTC.

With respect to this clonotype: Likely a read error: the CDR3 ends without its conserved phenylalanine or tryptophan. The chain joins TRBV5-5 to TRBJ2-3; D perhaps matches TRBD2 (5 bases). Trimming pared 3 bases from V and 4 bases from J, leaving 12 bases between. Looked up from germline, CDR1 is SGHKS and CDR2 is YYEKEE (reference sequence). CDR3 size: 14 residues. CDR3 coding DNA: TGTGCCAGCAGCTCGGAGGCCCGGCCAGATACGCAGTATTCT. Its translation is CASSSEARPDTQYS.

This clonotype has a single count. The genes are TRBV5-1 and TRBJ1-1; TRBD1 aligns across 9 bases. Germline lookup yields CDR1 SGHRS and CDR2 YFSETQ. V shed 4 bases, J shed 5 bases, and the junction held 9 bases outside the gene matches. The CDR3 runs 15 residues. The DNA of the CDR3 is TGCGCCAGCAGCGTGGGGACAGGGTATAGAACTGAAGCTTTCTTT. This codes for CASSVGTGYRTEAFF.

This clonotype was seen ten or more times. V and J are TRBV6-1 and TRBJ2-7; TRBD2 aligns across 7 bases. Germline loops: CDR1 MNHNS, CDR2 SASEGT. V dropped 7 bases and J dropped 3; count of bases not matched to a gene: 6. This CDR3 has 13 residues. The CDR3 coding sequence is TGTGCCAGCATAGGAGGGAGGGACTACGAGCAGTACTTC. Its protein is CASIGGRDYEQYF.

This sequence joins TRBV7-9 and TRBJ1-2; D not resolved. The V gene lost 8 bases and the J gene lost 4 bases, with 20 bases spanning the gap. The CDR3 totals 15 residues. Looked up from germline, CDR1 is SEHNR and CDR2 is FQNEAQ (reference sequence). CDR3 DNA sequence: TGTGCCAGCGGAGCTTTGGGGAGATGGAGCTATGGCTACACCTTC. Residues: CASGALGRWSYGYTF.

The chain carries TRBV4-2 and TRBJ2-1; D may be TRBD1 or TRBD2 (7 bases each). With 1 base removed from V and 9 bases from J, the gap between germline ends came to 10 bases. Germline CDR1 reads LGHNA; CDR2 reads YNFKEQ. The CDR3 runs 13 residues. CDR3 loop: CASSQAGGGEQFF. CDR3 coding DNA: TGTGCCAGCAGCCAAGCAGGGGGGGGTGAGCAGTTCTTC.

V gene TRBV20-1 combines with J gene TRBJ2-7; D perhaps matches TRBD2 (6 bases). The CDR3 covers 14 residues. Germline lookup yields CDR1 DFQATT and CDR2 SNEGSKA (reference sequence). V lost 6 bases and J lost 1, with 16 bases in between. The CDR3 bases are TGCAGTGCGCCCCGGGAGAGGTGGTCCTACGAGCAGTACTTC. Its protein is CSAPRERWSYEQYF.

In nucleotides, the CDR3 is TGTGCCAGCCAGGGAGAGGCAGGGCAGCCCCAGCATTTT. It yields the protein CASQGEAGQPQHF. The chain combines TRBV3-1 with TRBJ1-5, with D perhaps matching TRBD1 (5 bases). Germline loops: CDR1 LGHDT, CDR2 YNNKEL (reference sequence). The CDR3 covers 13 residues. Deletions cut 8 bases from V and 7 bases from J, with 15 bases between.

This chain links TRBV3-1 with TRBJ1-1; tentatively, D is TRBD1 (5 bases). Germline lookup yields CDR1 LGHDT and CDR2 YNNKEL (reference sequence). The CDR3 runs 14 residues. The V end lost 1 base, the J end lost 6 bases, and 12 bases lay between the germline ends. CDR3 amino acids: CASSQVGGIAEAFF. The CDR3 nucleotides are TGTGCCAGCAGCCAAGTCGGGGGAATCGCTGAAGCTTTCTTT.

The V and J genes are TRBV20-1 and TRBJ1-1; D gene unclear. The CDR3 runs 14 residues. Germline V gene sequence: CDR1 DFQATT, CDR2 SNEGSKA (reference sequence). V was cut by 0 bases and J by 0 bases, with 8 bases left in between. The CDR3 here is CSARDRRLNTEAFF. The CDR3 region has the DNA TGCAGTGCTAGAGATCGCAGATTGAACACTGAAGCTTTCTTT.

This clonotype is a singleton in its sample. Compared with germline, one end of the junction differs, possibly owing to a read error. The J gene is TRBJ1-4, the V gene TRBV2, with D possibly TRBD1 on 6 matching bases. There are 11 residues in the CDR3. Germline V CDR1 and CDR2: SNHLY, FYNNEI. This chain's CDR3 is CASSGTAPGVF. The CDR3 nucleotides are TGTGCCAGCAGTGGGACAGCCCCCGGAGTTTTT.

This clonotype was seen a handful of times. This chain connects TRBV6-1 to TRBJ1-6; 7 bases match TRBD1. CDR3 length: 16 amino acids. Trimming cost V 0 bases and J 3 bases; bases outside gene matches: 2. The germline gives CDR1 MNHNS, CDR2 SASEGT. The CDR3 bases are TGTGCCAGCAGTGAAGCGGGACAGTTCTATAATTCACCCCTCCACTTT. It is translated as CASSEAGQFYNSPLHF.

The CDR3 nucleotides are TGTGCCAGCTCACCAGGGGGTTCGGAGACCCAGTACTTC. Its translation: CASSPGGSETQYF. The rearrangement joins TRBV18 to TRBJ2-5, with D tentatively TRBD1 or TRBD2 (5 bases each). The V gene lost 2 bases and the J gene lost 5 bases, with 9 bases spanning the gap. This CDR3 spans 13 amino acids. CDR1 is KGHSH, CDR2 LQKENI, per germline.

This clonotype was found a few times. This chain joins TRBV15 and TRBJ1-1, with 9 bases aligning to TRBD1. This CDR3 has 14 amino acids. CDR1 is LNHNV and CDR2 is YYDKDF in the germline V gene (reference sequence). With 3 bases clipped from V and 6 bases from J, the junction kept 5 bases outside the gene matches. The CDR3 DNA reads TGTGCCACCAGCAGCGGACAGGGGATCGCTGAAGCTTTCTTT. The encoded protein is CATSSGQGIAEAFF.

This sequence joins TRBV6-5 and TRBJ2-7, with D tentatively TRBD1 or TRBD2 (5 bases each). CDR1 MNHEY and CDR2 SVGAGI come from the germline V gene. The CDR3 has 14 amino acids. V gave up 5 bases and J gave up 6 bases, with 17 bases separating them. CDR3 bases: TGTGCCAGCAGTACACCATTATCAGGGAGCGAGCAGTACTTC. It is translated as CASSTPLSGSEQYF.

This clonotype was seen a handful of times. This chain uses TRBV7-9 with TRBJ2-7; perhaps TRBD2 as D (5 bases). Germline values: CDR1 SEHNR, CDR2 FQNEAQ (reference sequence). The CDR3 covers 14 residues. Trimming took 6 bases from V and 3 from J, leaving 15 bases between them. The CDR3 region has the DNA TGTGCCAGCAGGAGGACTGAGAGTTTCTACGAGCAGTACTTC. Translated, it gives CASRRTESFYEQYF.

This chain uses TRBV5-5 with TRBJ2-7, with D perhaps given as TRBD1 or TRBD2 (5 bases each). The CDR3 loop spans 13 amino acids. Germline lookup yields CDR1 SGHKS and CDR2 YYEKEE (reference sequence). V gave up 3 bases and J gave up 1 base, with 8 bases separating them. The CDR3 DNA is TGTGCCAGCAGCTGGGACGGTTCCTACGAGCAGTACTTC. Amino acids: CASSWDGSYEQYF. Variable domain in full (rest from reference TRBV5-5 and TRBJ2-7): DAGVTQSPTHLIKTRGQQVTLRCSPISGHKSVSWYQQVLGQGPQFIFQYYEKEERGRGNFPDRFSARQFPNYSSELNVNALLLGDSALYLCASSWDGSYEQYFGPGTRLTVT.

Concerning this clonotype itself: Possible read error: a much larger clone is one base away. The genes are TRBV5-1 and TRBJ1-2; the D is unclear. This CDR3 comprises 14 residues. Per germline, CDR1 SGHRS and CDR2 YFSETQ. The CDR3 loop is CTSSVSPGNYGYTF. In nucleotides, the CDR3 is TGCACCAGCAGCGTCAGCCCTGGAAACTATGGCTACACCTTC.